These 20 T cell receptor beta chains came from one sample sequenced in a study of T cells after yellow fever vaccination (dated by TCRdb to the late 2010s). Per the publication, the treatment or condition label means: live attenuated yellow fever vaccine strain. Library preparation was by 5' RACE. The sequencer was an Illumina HiSeq 2500. TCRdb handled the public reads itself, with Q25 trimming in fastp and clone calling in MiXCR, and kept productive beta chains. Here each entry gathers all rows of one CDR3 protein and keeps the most common genes and DNA. This sample gives 350,000 or so distinct CDR3 sequences in total; 7% to 10% of them show up just once. Roughly a sixth of the sample is in the top ten clones. Sequencing was performed on PBMCs, taken more than 35 days after the first yellow fever vaccination. The receptors originated from a man aged 18 to 30 who received the YFV17D yellow fever vaccine.

This clonotype was recorded a few times. The V and J genes are TRBV7-8 and TRBJ2-7, with D tentatively TRBD1 (6 bases). CDR3 size: 15 residues. The germline V gene encodes CDR1 SGHVS and CDR2 FQNEAQ. V shed 5 bases and J shed 0 bases, with 14 bases lying between them. This CDR3 reads CASSPRGHRSYEQYF. CDR3 coding DNA: TGTGCCAGCAGCCCCCGGGGACACCGCTCCTACGAGCAGTACTTC.

The chain links TRBV19 to TRBJ1-5; D might be TRBD1 (5 bases). The CDR3 covers 16 residues. Per germline, CDR1 LNHDA and CDR2 SQIVND (reference sequence). Trimming removed 5 bases from V and 0 bases from J, with 14 bases in between. The CDR3 is CASSVTGLYSNQPQHF. CDR3 bases: TGTGCCAGTAGTGTTACGGGACTCTATAGCAATCAGCCCCAGCATTTT.

The chain is built from TRBV6-8 and TRBJ2-7; D assignment may be TRBD1 or TRBD2 (5 bases each). Trimming took off 7 bases at V and 0 bases at J, with 16 bases between the two ends. The CDR3 runs to 15 residues. Germline CDR1 and CDR2: MNHGY and SAAAGT. The CDR3 reads CASTGCGGRSYEQYV. The CDR3 DNA sequence: TGTGCCAGCACCGGGTGTGGGGGTCGCTCCTACGAGCAGTACGTC.

The rearrangement links TRBV3-1 to TRBJ2-6, with no clear D. Germline CDR1 reads LGHDT; CDR2 reads YNNKEL (reference sequence). The CDR3 contains 15 residues. V lost 6 bases and J lost 0, with 9 bases in between. CDR3 sequence reads: CASRPGPSGANVLTF. In DNA form, the CDR3 reads TGTGCCAGCAGACCCGGGCCCTCTGGGGCCAACGTCCTGACTTTC.

This sequence joins TRBV11-2 and TRBJ2-1, with 7 positions matching TRBD1. The CDR3 runs to 15 residues. V was clipped by 6 bases and J by 3 bases; unmatched bases: 8. CDR1 SGHAT and CDR2 FQNNGV come from the germline V gene. The CDR3 nucleotides read TGTGCCAGCAGTACGGGGACAGACTTCTACAATGAGCAGTTCTTC. It encodes CASSTGTDFYNEQFF.

V usage is TRBV5-1 and J usage is TRBJ2-1; TRBD2 agrees at 9 bases. This CDR3 has 15 amino acids. Trimming took 1 base from V and 4 from J; bases not matched to a gene: 3. Germline-derived CDR1 and CDR2 are SGHRS and YFSETQ. The CDR3: CASSLRGLAYNEQFF. The CDR3 coding sequence is TGCGCCAGCAGCTTGAGGGGACTAGCTTACAATGAGCAGTTCTTC.

This clonotype was counted between two and nine times. The chain recombines TRBV12-3 or TRBV12-4 with TRBJ2-1; 10 bases match TRBD1. With V trimmed by 4 bases and J by 9 bases, 6 bases remained unmatched. The CDR3 consists of 14 residues. CDR3 region: CASSSGTGVGEQFF. CDR3 bases: TGTGCCAGCAGTTCCGGGACAGGGGTCGGTGAGCAGTTCTTC.

This rearrangement joins TRBV12-3 or TRBV12-4 to TRBJ2-3; the match to TRBD1 covers 8 bases. The CDR3 is made up of 15 amino acids. The J segment lost 4 bases and the V segment lost 7 bases, leaving 10 bases of the junction unmatched. The CDR3 nucleotides read TGTGCCAGCACCCTCCCGGACAGGGCTTCAGATACGCAGTATTTT. As protein: CASTLPDRASDTQYF.

This clonotype was detected many times. J is TRBJ2-5 and V is TRBV9, with D tentatively TRBD2 (5 bases). From germline, CDR1 is SGDLS and CDR2 YYNGEE. V lost 0 bases, J lost 5 bases, and 14 bases lay in between. The CDR3 has 15 amino acids. Here the CDR3 DNA reads TGTGCCAGCAGCGTAGATCAGGCCAGAGGGGAGACCCAGTACTTC. Its protein product is CASSVDQARGETQYF. Full variable domain (missing parts from reference TRBV9 and TRBJ2-5): DSGVTQTPKHLITATGQRVTLRCSPRSGDLSVYWYQQSLDQGLQFLIQYYNGEERAKGNILERFSAQQFPDLHSELNLSSLELGDSALYFCASSVDQARGETQYFGPGTRLLVL.

This clonotype was seen ten or more times. The genes are TRBV27 and TRBJ2-1; 7 nucleotides align to TRBD2. In germline, CDR1 is MNHEY, CDR2 SMNVEV (reference sequence). CDR3 length equals 14 residues. V gave up 4 bases and J gave up 1 base; unmatched junction bases: 1. The CDR3 coding sequence is TGTGCCAGCAGTTCTAGCGGTTCCTACAATGAGCAGTTCTTC. This codes for CASSSSGSYNEQFF.

The gene calls are TRBV7-2 and TRBJ1-1; no clear D. This CDR3 region has 15 residues. Germline-derived CDR1 and CDR2 are SGHTA and FQGNSA. The V gene lost 3 bases and the J gene lost 4 bases, with 15 bases spanning the gap. The CDR3 sequence is CASSFSEGLGTEAFF. CDR3 nucleotides: TGTGCCAGCAGCTTCTCGGAAGGGTTGGGCACTGAAGCTTTCTTT.

This clonotype came up many times. This CDR3 is CATSNPDRNTEAFF. CDR3 nucleotides: TGTGCCACCAGCAACCCGGACAGGAACACTGAAGCTTTCTTT. V and J are TRBV15 and TRBJ1-1, with TRBD1 as a possible D gene (6 bases). The ends were cut back, 4 bases at V and 1 base at J, with 10 bases in the middle. The CDR3 is made up of 14 amino acids. Germline CDR1 reads LNHNV; CDR2 reads YYDKDF (reference sequence). Together with reference TRBV15 and TRBJ1-1, the CDR3 gives the full variable domain: DAMVIQNPRYQVTQFGKPVTLSCSQTLNHNVMYWYQQKSSQAPKLLFHYYDKDFNNEADTPDNFQSRRPNTSFCFLDIRSPGLGDTAMYLCATSNPDRNTEAFFGQGTRLTVV.

The genes are TRBV5-5 and TRBJ2-5; 10 bases agree with TRBD2. With V trimmed by 4 bases and J by 5 bases, 5 bases remained unmatched. From germline, CDR1 is SGHKS and CDR2 YYEKEE (reference sequence). The CDR3 covers 14 residues. The CDR3 loop is CASSRGGLAETQYF. In nucleotides, the CDR3 is TGTGCCAGCAGCCGGGGGGGACTAGCGGAGACCCAGTACTTC.

This clonotype was seen only a few times. The chain has TRBV20-1 and TRBJ2-3; 9 nucleotides line up with TRBD2. The CDR3 has 13 amino acids. The junction had 4 bases not matched to a gene; V was cut back by 5 bases and J by 4 bases. Germline-derived CDR1 and CDR2 are DFQATT and SNEGSKA (reference sequence). This CDR3 reads CSAVGGGADTQYF. In DNA form, the CDR3 reads TGCAGTGCTGTGGGCGGGGGGGCAGATACGCAGTATTTT.

The rearrangement joins TRBV18 to TRBJ2-2; TRBD1 matches at 9 bases. CDR3 length equals 14 residues. V dropped 5 bases and J dropped 6; count of bases not matched to a gene: 4. Germline V CDR1 and CDR2: KGHSH, LQKENI. The CDR3 sequence: CASSTTGGSGELFF. CDR3 sequence (DNA): TGTGCCAGCTCAACGACAGGGGGATCCGGGGAGCTGTTTTTT.

The chain recombines TRBV12-3 or TRBV12-4 with TRBJ1-2, with D uncertain. Trimming stripped 9 bases from V and 4 bases from J, with 18 bases between. The CDR3 extends over 14 amino acids. Here the CDR3 reads CASTSYGISYGYTF. CDR3 DNA sequence: TGTGCCAGTACTTCATATGGGATTTCCTATGGCTACACCTTC.

J is TRBJ2-1 and V is TRBV5-1; D is possibly TRBD1 or TRBD2 (6 bases each). Germline V CDR1 and CDR2: SGHRS, YFSETQ. Trimming took off 2 bases at V and 7 bases at J, with 13 bases between the two ends. The CDR3 is made up of 14 amino acids. This CDR3 reads CASSLTGARNEQFF. Here the CDR3 DNA reads TGCGCCAGCAGCTTAACGGGGGCCAGAAATGAGCAGTTCTTC.

V and J are TRBV5-1 and TRBJ2-2; no reliable D call. V was trimmed by 7 bases and J by 7 bases, leaving 14 bases between them. This CDR3 spans 13 amino acids. Germline CDR1 and CDR2: SGHRS and YFSETQ. The CDR3 reads CASLGPTGGELFF. As DNA, the CDR3 is TGCGCCAGCTTAGGACCTACTGGCGGGGAGCTGTTTTTT.

This chain connects TRBV27 to TRBJ1-5, with D possibly matching TRBD1 (6 bases). CDR1 MNHEY and CDR2 SMNVEV come from the germline V gene (reference sequence). V was shortened by 2 bases and J by 7 bases, with 21 bases between the two germline ends. This CDR3 has 17 residues. The CDR3 reads CASSLIGGGPGGQPQHF. In DNA form, the CDR3 reads TGTGCCAGCAGTTTAATTGGGGGGGGGCCGGGGGGCCAGCCCCAGCATTTT.

The rearrangement uses TRBV7-2 and TRBJ2-7; 14 bases fit TRBD2. The CDR3 is 16 residues long. CDR1 is SGHTA and CDR2 is FQGNSA in the germline V gene. Losses at the gene ends were 1 base for V and 5 bases for J; bases not matched to a gene: 4. The DNA of the CDR3 is TGTGCCAGCAGCTTAGGGGGACTAGCGGGGGTCGACGAGCAGTACTTC. It translates to CASSLGGLAGVDEQYF.